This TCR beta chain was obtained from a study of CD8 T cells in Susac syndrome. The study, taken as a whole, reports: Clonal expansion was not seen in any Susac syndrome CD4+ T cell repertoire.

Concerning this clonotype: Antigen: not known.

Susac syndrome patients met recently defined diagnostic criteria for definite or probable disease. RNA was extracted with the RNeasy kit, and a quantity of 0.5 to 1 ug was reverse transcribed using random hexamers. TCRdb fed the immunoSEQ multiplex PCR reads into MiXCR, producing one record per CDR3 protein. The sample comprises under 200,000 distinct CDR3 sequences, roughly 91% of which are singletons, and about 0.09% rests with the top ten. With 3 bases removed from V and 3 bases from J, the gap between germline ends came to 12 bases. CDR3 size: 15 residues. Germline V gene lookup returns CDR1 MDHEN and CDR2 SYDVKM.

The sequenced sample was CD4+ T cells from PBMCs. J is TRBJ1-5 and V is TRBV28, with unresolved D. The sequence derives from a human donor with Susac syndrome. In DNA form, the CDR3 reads TGTGCCAGCAGTTTTTATGAGAGTTACAATCAGCCCCAGCATTTT. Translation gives CASSFYESYNQPQHF.